Listed below are T cell receptor beta chains from one sample, sequenced in a study of shared T cell receptors in the human thymus. Sequenced by immunoSEQ multiplex PCR; TCRdb stores in-frame clones only, minus some. The repertoire holds about 380,000 clones, with around 95% as singletons. Sequencing used thymocytes. These receptors came from a human donor. CDR3s include the opening cysteine and the closing phenylalanine or tryptophan.

CASSWTVGTEAFF	TRBV7-4	TRBJ1-1
CSDRDRDTQREGEQYF	TRBV29-1	TRBJ2-7
CASSGPSTDTQYF	TRBV25-1	TRBJ2-3
CASSLARGQVRPYEQYF	TRBV5-5	TRBJ2-7
CASSPRLAGGPPNTGELFF	TRBV13	TRBJ2-2
CASSLWDRGHGELFF	TRBV7-3	TRBJ2-2
CASSESNRDRTYEQYF	TRBV10-1	TRBJ2-7
CASSPGTSGRVGVRETQYF	TRBV5-6	TRBJ2-5
CASTPGQGTYGYTF	TRBV6-1	TRBJ1-2
CASSAAGGSSGNTIYF	TRBV6-1	TRBJ1-3
CATSSTNEKLFF	TRBV15	TRBJ1-4
CASNSWREQYF	TRBV6-5	TRBJ2-7
CASSAMRLTVHPNNEQFF	TRBV6-1	TRBJ2-1
CASSPDRVGETQYF	TRBV4-1	TRBJ2-5
CASSVGGRKDEQYF	TRBV9	TRBJ2-7
CAWAGNEQFF	TRBV30	TRBJ2-1
CASSKARNGDDYGYTF	TRBV21-1	TRBJ1-2
CASNSLGKLFF	TRBV6-1	TRBJ1-4
CASSLGQSYGYTF	TRBV27	TRBJ1-2
CASSQNTGTSPSLEQFF	TRBV7-9	TRBJ2-1
CASSQAPGQGDYGYTF	TRBV14	TRBJ1-2
CASGGVPFYSPLHF	TRBV27	TRBJ1-6
CSQGAQYF	TRBV20-1	TRBJ2-5
CASGDRVGTQYF	TRBV6-1	TRBJ2-5
CAISEFGPQGEQYF	TRBV10-3	TRBJ2-7
CASSLGGLAGAHEQFF	TRBV7-9	TRBJ2-1
CASSFSRGSSGNTIYF	TRBV7-9	TRBJ1-3
CASSYPSNEQFF	TRBV6-6	TRBJ2-1
CASSPSERVFVYGYTF	TRBV19	TRBJ1-2
CASSQAGGQTNNEQFF	TRBV4-3	TRBJ2-1
CASSSNSPSETQYF	TRBV19	TRBJ2-5
CASSFRDRVHEQFF	TRBV5-1	TRBJ2-1
CASSPGTGGPYGYTF	TRBV18	TRBJ1-2
CAWREVLSYNEQFF	TRBV30	TRBJ2-1
CASSFHTTGGADTQYF	TRBV27	TRBJ2-3
CASSSLTRQGTNQPQHF	TRBV27	TRBJ1-5
CASRPGVHQETQYF	TRBV5-1	TRBJ2-5